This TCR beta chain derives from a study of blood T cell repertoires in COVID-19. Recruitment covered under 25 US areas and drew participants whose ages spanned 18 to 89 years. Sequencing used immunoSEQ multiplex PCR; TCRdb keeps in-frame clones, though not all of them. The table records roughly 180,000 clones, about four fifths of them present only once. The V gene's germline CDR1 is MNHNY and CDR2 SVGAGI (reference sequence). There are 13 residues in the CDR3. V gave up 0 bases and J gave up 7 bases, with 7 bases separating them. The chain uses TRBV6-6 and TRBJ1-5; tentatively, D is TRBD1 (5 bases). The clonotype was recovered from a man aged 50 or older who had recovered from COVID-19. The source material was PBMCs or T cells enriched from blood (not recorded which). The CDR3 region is CASSYSGEQPQHF. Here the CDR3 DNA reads TGTGCCAGCAGTTACTCAGGGGAACAGCCCCAGCATTTT.